These 24 T cell receptor beta chains originate from one sample sequenced in a study of tumor-infiltrating lymphocytes in primary liver carcinoma. Unsorted bulk tissue of about 19-31 mg yielded co-extracted RNA and DNA. Reverse transcription of about 500 ng total RNA with a constant-region primer produced TCR beta cDNA. Slightly modified ARM-PCR served as the procedure for the TCR beta libraries. These libraries came from three rounds of nested multiplex PCR. A C-beta reverse primer was combined with TRBV1-TRBV30 forward primers in the first two PCR rounds, and each round had approximately 10 cycles. One entry per CDR3 protein results from TCRdb running MiXCR on the multiplex PCR reads. Among approximately 80,000 distinct CDR3 sequences listed, roughly two thirds were seen once. Sequencing input: tumor-adjacent normal liver tissue. The receptors were sampled from a man aged 35-49 years with primary liver carcinoma and hepatitis B virus infection.

This chain uses TRBV6-5 with TRBJ2-5; 10 nucleotides agree with TRBD1. The CDR3 runs to 17 residues. J was trimmed by 5 bases and V by 2 bases; bases with no gene match: 11. CDR1 and CDR2 from the germline V gene are MNHEY and SVGAGI. The CDR3 here is CASSYPATGGTLETQYF. The DNA for the CDR3 is TGTGCCAGCAGTTACCCCGCGACAGGGGGCACTTTGGAGACCCAGTACTTC.

On this clonotype: It is likely a read error, because the conserved phenylalanine at the end of the CDR3 is missing. The chain links TRBV6-5 to TRBJ1-2; TRBD1 aligns across 7 bases. The CDR3 is 16 amino acids. Germline-derived CDR1 and CDR2 are MNHEY and SVGAGI. V lost 5 bases, J lost 2 bases, and 11 bases stayed unmatched. CDR3 region: CASSKLGGTDNYGYTS. For the CDR3, the DNA is TGTGCCAGCAGTAAACTCGGGGGGACAGACAACTATGGCTACACCTCC.

Judged by abundance, this clonotype is medium-sized. The V and J genes are TRBV29-1 and TRBJ2-1; TRBD1 matches at 10 bases. V was clipped by 1 base and J by 5 bases; unmatched bases: 5. The CDR3 covers 15 residues. The germline gives CDR1 SQVTM, CDR2 ANQGSEA. In DNA form, the CDR3 reads TGCAGCGTTGAAGGTGGGACAGGGGTCCACAATGAGCAGTTCTTC. Protein product: CSVEGGTGVHNEQFF.

This clonotype was recorded once. Since a much larger clone is just one base distant, this may be a read error. The J gene is TRBJ2-1, the V gene TRBV11-2, with TRBD2 identical over 8 bases. In germline, CDR1 is SGHAT, CDR2 FQNNGV. This CDR3 has 14 residues. CDR3 residues: CASSPGGPYNERFF. For the CDR3, the DNA is TGTGCCAGCAGCCCGGGAGGGCCGTACAATGAGCGGTTCTTC.

This chain joins TRBV11-3 and TRBJ2-1, with D maybe TRBD2 (8 bases). The CDR3 length is 19 residues. From germline, CDR1 is SGHNT and CDR2 YENEEA. Trimming shortened V by 5 bases and J by 8 bases, and 31 bases separated the two germline ends. The CDR3 DNA follows: TGTGCCAGCAGCCCTAGGACAAGGGGGCTAGCGGGCTCATACCATGAGCAGTTCTTC. Protein sequence: CASSPRTRGLAGSYHEQFF.

J is TRBJ2-7 and V is TRBV4-2; 9 bases line up with TRBD2. The CDR3 contains 16 residues. V gave up 7 bases and J gave up 1 base; unmatched junction bases: 11. CDR1 is LGHNA and CDR2 is YNFKEQ in the germline V gene. The CDR3 coding sequence is TGTGCCAGCATCCGAGTGGCTAGCGGGGTTTCCTACGAGCAGTACTTC. This sequence encodes CASIRVASGVSYEQYF.

Of note for this clonotype: An end of the junction does not agree with germline; a read error may underlie this. The gene calls are TRBV5-4 and TRBJ1-1, with a tentative D call TRBD1 (5 bases). The CDR3 has 15 amino acids. Germline CDR1 reads SGHNT; CDR2 reads YYREEE (reference sequence). The chain's CDR3 is CTSTDFTVQGFEAFF. The CDR3 nucleotides read TGTACCAGCACCGACTTCACGGTCCAGGGATTTGAAGCTTTCTTT.

As for this clonotype: The junction departs from the called germline gene at one end, perhaps through a read error. V is TRBV29-1 and J is TRBJ2-4; 9 bases fit TRBD2. In germline, CDR1 is SQVTM, CDR2 ANQGSEA. The CDR3 spans 14 residues. CDR3 region: CSIASSGMRDIRYF. In DNA, the CDR3 is TGCAGCATCGCCTCTAGCGGGATGAGGGACATTCGGTACTTC.

As concerns this clonotype: One junction end does not reproduce the germline sequence, and a read error may be involved. The chain combines TRBV11-2 with TRBJ2-2; D might be TRBD2 (6 bases). CDR1 is SGHAT and CDR2 is FQNNGV in the germline V gene. The length of the CDR3 is 15 residues. Here the CDR3 DNA reads TGTTCCAGCAGCCTAGCGACTGGTAACACCGGGGAGCTGTTTTTT. Translation gives CSSSLATGNTGELFF. The whole variable domain, filled in from reference TRBV11-2 and TRBJ2-2, reads EAGVAQSPRYKIIEKRQSVAFWCNPISGHATLYWYQQILGQGPKLLIQFQNNGVVDDSQLPKDRFSAERLKGVDSTLKIQPAKLEDSAVYLCSSSLATGNTGELFFGEGSRLTVL.

The chain carries TRBV29-1 and TRBJ2-7, with D unclear. The CDR3 length is 12 residues. Germline CDR1 reads SQVTM; CDR2 reads ANQGSEA. V was trimmed by 8 bases and J by 0 bases, leaving 11 bases between them. CDR3 DNA sequence: TGCAGCATTACCTCGAGCTCCTACGAGCAGTACTTC. As protein: CSITSSSYEQYF.

On this clonotype itself: At one of its ends the junction is not consistent with the germline gene, which may arise from a read error. V and J are TRBV11-2 and TRBJ2-7; D is ambiguous. Per the germline V gene, CDR1 is SGHAT and CDR2 is FQNNGV. The CDR3 spans 13 residues. The CDR3 is CASSAAGIYKQYF. The CDR3 DNA follows: TGTGCCAGCAGCGCTGCAGGAATCTACAAGCAGTACTTC. Based on the CDR3 plus reference TRBV11-2 and TRBJ2-7, the full variable domain is EAGVAQSPRYKIIEKRQSVAFWCNPISGHATLYWYQQILGQGPKLLIQFQNNGVVDDSQLPKDRFSAERLKGVDSTLKIQPAKLEDSAVYLCASSAAGIYKQYFGPGTRLTVT.

This clonotype was detected ten times or more. The chain carries TRBV28 and TRBJ2-3; 7 bases line up with TRBD2. The germline V gene has CDR1 MDHEN and CDR2 SYDVKM. Trimming cost V 6 bases and J 7 bases; bases outside gene matches: 13. The CDR3 runs to 15 residues. This chain's CDR3 is CASSPAGARGNTQYF. The CDR3 region has the DNA TGTGCCAGCAGCCCGGCGGGAGCCCGGGGGAATACGCAGTATTTT.

For this clonotype: This clone may be a read error of a much larger clone one base away. The chain has TRBV28 and TRBJ1-2; D ambiguous. From germline, CDR1 is MDHEN and CDR2 SYDVKM. CDR3 size: 11 residues. V lost 10 bases and J lost 9, with 15 bases in between. The chain's CDR3 is CATKWRDSYTF. In nucleotides, the CDR3 is TGTGCCACGAAATGGAGGGATAGCTACACCTTC.

The sample holds many counts of this clonotype. The V call is TRBV28, the J call TRBJ2-1; D possibly matches TRBD1 or TRBD2 (7 bases each). This CDR3 is built from 14 residues. The V end lost 3 bases, the J end lost 8 bases, and 14 bases lay between the germline ends. Germline V gives CDR1 MDHEN, CDR2 SYDVKM. CDR3 in DNA: TGTGCCAGCAGTTTTTCCAGGGGGGGGGATGAGCAGTTCTTC. Amino acids: CASSFSRGGDEQFF.

This clonotype has a handful of counts. V is TRBV9 and J is TRBJ2-1; possibly TRBD1 for D (7 bases). Trimming removed 3 bases from V and 7 bases from J, with 14 bases in between. This CDR3 is 14 amino acids long. Germline assignment: CDR1 SGDLS and CDR2 YYNGEE. The CDR3 sequence: CASSAAPGGNEQFF. The CDR3 DNA reads as TGTGCCAGCAGCGCGGCGCCAGGGGGGAATGAGCAGTTCTTC. The variable domain in full, completed from reference TRBV9 and TRBJ2-1, reads DSGVTQTPKHLITATGQRVTLRCSPRSGDLSVYWYQQSLDQGLQFLIQYYNGEERAKGNILERFSAQQFPDLHSELNLSSLELGDSALYFCASSAAPGGNEQFFGPGTRLTVL.

A remark on this clonotype: Relative to the germline gene, one junction end is altered; a read error may explain this. V is TRBV6-1 and J is TRBJ1-4, with D perhaps TRBD1 (5 bases). Germline V lookup: CDR1 MNHNS, CDR2 SASEGT. The CDR3 is 15 amino acids. The CDR3 region has the DNA TGTGCCAACAGTGTTCAGGGTGTGACTAATGTAAAACTGTTTTTT. Encoded protein: CANSVQGVTNVKLFF.

As regards this clonotype: A much bigger clone sits one base away, suggesting this may be a read error. The rearrangement uses TRBV6-6 and TRBJ2-5, with no clear D. The CDR3 extends over 11 amino acids. Germline CDR1 is MNHNY and CDR2 is SVGAGI (reference sequence). V was pared by 7 bases and J by 2 bases, with 5 bases between. CDR3 coding DNA: TGTGCCAGCACTCCTCAAGAGACCCAGTACTTC. The encoded protein is CASTPQETQYF.

As to this clonotype: The conserved phenylalanine or tryptophan is not found at the CDR3 terminus, so this likely reflects a read error. No DNA is shown, since the ends of the CDR3 on it are uncertain; the CDR3 is the one TCRdb lists. This sequence joins TRBV6-1 and TRBJ2-7; the DNA was not compared with TRBD2, the D call given in the table. Counting both end residues, the CDR3 totals 14 amino acids. The germline V gene has CDR1 MNHNS and CDR2 SASEGT. CDR3 loop: CASNQAGVGHEHYI.

Worth noting for this clonotype: At one of its ends the junction is not consistent with the germline gene, which may arise from a read error. J is TRBJ2-1 and V is TRBV6-5, with 9 bases identical to TRBD2. Germline assignment: CDR1 MNHEY and CDR2 SVGAGI. This CDR3 is built from 20 residues. CDR3 coding DNA: TGTGCCAGCAGACAGGGAGGGATAGCGGGAGTCCAGTCCTCCTACAATGGGCAGTTCTTC. Its protein is CASRQGGIAGVQSSYNGQFF.

The table lists this clonotype with many counts. The rearrangement links TRBV6-5 to TRBJ2-7; 9 bases align to TRBD2. The CDR3 extends over 14 amino acids. J lost 5 bases, V lost 4 bases, and 6 bases had no gene match. Germline V gene sequence: CDR1 MNHEY, CDR2 SVGAGI. The CDR3 region has the DNA TGTGCCAGCAGTTCCGGCGGGACTAGCCACGAGCAGTACTTC. Its translation is CASSSGGTSHEQYF.

As regards this clonotype: One junction end disagrees with the germline gene, perhaps due to a read error. The chain carries TRBV11-2 and TRBJ2-1; 8 bases match TRBD2. CDR3 length: 16 amino acids. The germline gives CDR1 SGHAT, CDR2 FQNNGV. The CDR3 DNA reads as TGTGCCAGCAACCTGAGAACGGGAGGGCTTCGGAATGGGCAGTTCTTC. As protein: CASNLRTGGLRNGQFF.

A note on this clonotype: The junction shows a germline mismatch at one end, possibly a read error. The V and J genes are TRBV12-3 or TRBV12-4 and TRBJ1-2, with a possible D match to TRBD1 (5 bases). This CDR3 is 14 amino acids long. CDR3 in amino acids: CAELGAMGHYGYIF. As DNA, the CDR3 is TGTGCCGAGCTCGGGGCAATGGGGCACTATGGCTACATCTTC.

Turning to this clonotype: Given a much more abundant clone one base away, this may be a read error. The DNA for the CDR3 is TGCGCCAGCAGCACACAGGTGCGCACAGATACGCAGTATTTT. Amino acid sequence: CASSTQVRTDTQYF. The chain employs TRBV5-1 and TRBJ2-3; maybe TRBD1 (5 bases). The CDR3 has 14 amino acids. The germline V gene has CDR1 SGHRS and CDR2 YFSETQ. V shed 4 bases and J shed 1 base, with 10 bases lying between them.

Comments on this clonotype: The junction differs from germline at one of its ends, possibly a read error. This sequence joins TRBV11-2 and TRBJ2-1; D gene unclear. This CDR3 has 12 residues. Looked up from germline, CDR1 is SGHAT and CDR2 is FQNNGV. The CDR3 coding sequence is TGTGTCAGCACCCCCTCCCACATTGAGCAGTTCTTC. It encodes CVSTPSHIEQFF. Full variable domain (missing parts from reference TRBV11-2 and TRBJ2-1): EAGVAQSPRYKIIEKRQSVAFWCNPISGHATLYWYQQILGQGPKLLIQFQNNGVVDDSQLPKDRFSAERLKGVDSTLKIQPAKLEDSAVYLCVSTPSHIEQFFGPGTRLTVL.